Presented here are 16 T cell receptor beta chains from one specimen sequenced in a study of spatial heterogeneity in lung cancer. Whole-study results and caveats: Counts of expanded intratumoral alpha and beta TCRs tracked tumor mutation counts.

These receptors' targets are unknown. Time point described: sample taken at primary tumor resection. TCRdb redid the calling of the 5' RACE reads with MiXCR, one entry per CDR3 protein. The sample records 4,500 to 7,000 distinct CDR3 sequences, 4.8% being singletons. Material: lung tumor tissue, obtained at surgery. These receptors all stem from a male donor with early-stage non-small cell lung cancer.

This clonotype was counted many times. A library prepared for alpha chains yielded this beta chain as an off-target read; its size is of little meaning. The chain couples TRBV5-1 to TRBJ2-1; TRBD1 agrees at 7 bases. V lost 8 bases to trimming and J lost 4 bases; unmatched junction nucleotides: 6. The CDR3 consists of 13 residues. Germline CDR1 is SGHRS and CDR2 is YFSETQ. The CDR3, as DNA: TGCGCCAGTACGGGACAGATGTACAATGAGCAGTTCTTC. This encodes CASTGQMYNEQFF. Complete variable domain (other parts from reference TRBV5-1 and TRBJ2-1): KAGVTQTPRYLIKTRGQQVTLSCSPISGHRSVSWYQQTPGQGLQFLFEYFSETQRNKGNFPGRFSGRQFSNSRSEMNVSTLELGDSALYLCASTGQMYNEQFFGPGTRLTVL.

In its sample, this clonotype was seen many times. The library was designed around alpha chains, so this beta chain is a stray read whose abundance carries little weight. The CDR3 protein is CASSPSASSYNEQFF. The CDR3 DNA is TGTGCCAGCAGCCCAAGCGCTAGCTCCTACAATGAGCAGTTCTTC. The chain joins TRBV7-2 to TRBJ2-1; the D is unclear. Germline V CDR1 and CDR2: SGHTA, FQGNSA. V was shortened by 5 bases and J by 0 bases, with 11 bases between the two germline ends. The CDR3 covers 15 residues.

By share, this clonotype ranks as medium-sized. This beta chain turned up in a library designed for alpha chains; as an off-target read, its abundance says little. The rearrangement uses TRBV25-1 and TRBJ1-2, with D tentatively TRBD1 (6 bases). V was trimmed by 8 bases and J by 8 bases, leaving 12 bases between them. Looked up from germline, CDR1 is MGHDK and CDR2 is SYGVNS. The CDR3 covers 11 residues. CDR3 DNA sequence: TGTGCCAGCGGGGGCCAGGGGGGCTACACCTTC. Encoded protein: CASGGQGGYTF.

In its sample, this clonotype is medium-sized (0.01 to 0.1%). Found in a library prepared for alpha chains, this beta chain is an off-target read, and its abundance has little meaning. The rearrangement joins TRBV6-6 to TRBJ1-5; D is undetermined. V shed 7 bases and J shed 7 bases, with 17 bases lying between them. CDR3 size: 14 residues. The germline V gene encodes CDR1 MNHNY and CDR2 SVGAGI (reference sequence). The CDR3: CASTYARVGQPQHF. As DNA, the CDR3 is TGTGCCAGCACCTACGCGAGGGTTGGCCAGCCCCAGCATTTT.

By sample fraction, this clonotype is medium-sized. This beta chain turned up in a library designed for alpha chains; as an off-target read, its abundance says little. The chain has TRBV6-6 and TRBJ1-2; D may be TRBD1 (5 bases). This CDR3 spans 16 amino acids. Looked up from germline, CDR1 is MNHNY and CDR2 is SVGAGI (reference sequence). Trimming stripped 0 bases from V and 7 bases from J, with 18 bases between. The CDR3 coding sequence is TGTGCCAGCAGTTACTCTCTGGGACTCCAGGAATCTGGCTACACCTTC. Translation gives CASSYSLGLQESGYTF.

This clonotype was observed at least ten times. Since the library was made to target alpha chains, this beta chain is a stray read and its abundance is not meaningful. This rearrangement joins TRBV7-6 to TRBJ1-5; 10 positions agree with TRBD1. CDR3 length: 16 amino acids. The ends lost 5 bases at V and 5 bases at J; junction bases unmatched: 9. Germline-derived CDR1 and CDR2 are SGHVS and FNYEAQ. CDR3 loop: CASSRQGAGSDQPQHF. The CDR3 DNA reads as TGTGCCAGCAGCCGACAGGGGGCCGGGTCGGATCAGCCCCAGCATTTT.

This clonotype was seen many times. This beta chain represents an off-target read in a library built for alpha chains; its size is of limited meaning. The chain carries TRBV12-3 or TRBV12-4 and TRBJ2-3; 8 bases agree with TRBD1. Trimming took 5 bases from V and 1 from J; bases not matched to a gene: 5. The length of the CDR3 is 15 residues. This chain's CDR3 is CASSTGQGGTDTQYF. The CDR3 nucleotides read TGTGCCAGCAGTACTGGACAGGGCGGCACAGATACGCAGTATTTT.

As concerns this clonotype: This beta chain is an unintended read in a library built for alpha chains; its size means little. The chain links TRBV7-9 to TRBJ2-1, with 14 bases lining up with TRBD2. The CDR3 has 19 residues. J gave up 2 bases and V 3 bases, and 9 bases lay outside the gene matches. Germline CDR1 is SEHNR and CDR2 is FQNEAQ (reference sequence). CDR3: CASSFDGTSGSFTYNEQFF. The CDR3 DNA is TGTGCCAGCAGCTTTGACGGGACTAGCGGGAGTTTCACCTACAATGAGCAGTTCTTC.

This clonotype was seen repeatedly, ten times or more. Being off target in a library aimed at alpha chains, this beta chain has a size of little meaning. The rearrangement links TRBV6-2 or TRBV6-3 to TRBJ2-7; 9 nucleotides agree with TRBD1. V lost 8 bases and J lost 2; bases outside the gene matches: 7. CDR1 MNHEY and CDR2 SVGEGT come from the germline V gene. The CDR3 has 14 residues. CDR3 amino acids: CASVRDRVTYEQYF. The CDR3 nucleotides read TGTGCCAGCGTACGGGACAGGGTCACCTACGAGCAGTACTTC.

As concerns this clonotype: This beta chain is an off-target read within a library intended for alpha chains, so its frequency means little. This rearrangement joins TRBV6-6 to TRBJ2-3; D not certain. Germline CDR1 reads MNHNY; CDR2 reads SVGAGI (reference sequence). The CDR3 length is 12 residues. V was cut by 6 bases and J by 2 bases, with 6 bases left in between. The CDR3 loop is CASSRNTDTQYF. The CDR3 nucleotides read TGTGCCAGCAGCCGGAACACAGATACGCAGTATTTT.

This clonotype was counted many times. For a library built for alpha chains, this beta chain is a stray read; little rests on its size. The CDR3 spells CASSLSGASEQYF. The DNA of the CDR3 is TGTGCCAGCAGTTTATCGGGGGCGTCCGAGCAGTACTTC. V gene TRBV27 combines with J gene TRBJ2-7; D is perhaps TRBD1 (6 bases). Germline V gene data show CDR1 as MNHEY and CDR2 as SMNVEV (reference sequence). The CDR3 is 13 amino acids. Trimming cost V 0 bases and J 6 bases, with 9 bases left between them.

This clonotype has ten or more counts. A library made for alpha chains picked up this beta chain off target, so its size means little. The chain combines TRBV12-5 with TRBJ2-1, with D possibly matching TRBD2 (6 bases). Germline loops: CDR1 LGHNT, CDR2 FRNRAP. This CDR3 has 13 amino acids. Between the trimmed V and J ends, which lost 8 bases and 4 bases, there was a span of 12 bases. The CDR3 DNA reads as TGTGCTAGTCCTGCGGGAAATTACAATGAGCAGTTCTTC. This gives the protein CASPAGNYNEQFF.

This clonotype occurred many times. Little can be read into the size of this beta chain, an off-target read in a library designed for alpha chains. The chain has TRBV29-1 and TRBJ1-1; no firm D call. Germline V CDR1 and CDR2: SQVTM, ANQGSEA. The CDR3 length is 13 residues. V lost 6 bases and J lost 7, with 18 bases in between. CDR3 region: CSVHGGPSLEAFF. The DNA for the CDR3 is TGCAGCGTGCATGGTGGCCCCAGCCTTGAAGCTTTCTTT.

This clonotype has a count of ten or more. This beta chain is a stray read from a library made for alpha chains; its abundance is not meaningful. The chain couples TRBV5-1 to TRBJ2-3; a weak D match, TRBD1 (6 bases). Germline CDR1 and CDR2: SGHRS and YFSETQ. The CDR3 extends over 15 amino acids. The V end lost 0 bases, the J end lost 4 bases, and 12 bases lay between the germline ends. The DNA of the CDR3 is TGCGCCAGCAGCTTGGCCCTACAGGGTTCAGATACGCAGTATTTT. This encodes CASSLALQGSDTQYF.

This clonotype was seen repeatedly, ten times or more. Because this beta chain is a stray read in a library intended to capture alpha chains, its abundance should not be given much weight. The CDR3, as DNA: TGCAGTGCTAGGGTTCTAGCGGGCTACGAGCAGTACTTC. Its translation: CSARVLAGYEQYF. The chain is built from TRBV20-1 and TRBJ2-7; 8 nucleotides align to TRBD2. CDR1 is DFQATT, CDR2 SNEGSKA, per germline (reference sequence). J was trimmed by 3 bases and V by 3 bases; bases with no gene match: 4. The CDR3 extends over 13 amino acids.

This clonotype is labeled as medium-sized. For a library built for alpha chains, this beta chain is a stray read; little rests on its size. The chain employs TRBV10-2 and TRBJ2-6; possibly TRBD1 for D (6 bases). There are 18 residues in the CDR3. The V gene's germline CDR1 is WSHSY and CDR2 SAAADI. Trimming removed 2 bases at V and 4 bases at J, with 18 bases between. The CDR3 bases are TGCGCCAGCAGTGAGGGAACAGGGACAATGAGAGGGGCCAACGTCCTGACTTTC. This codes for CASSEGTGTMRGANVLTF.